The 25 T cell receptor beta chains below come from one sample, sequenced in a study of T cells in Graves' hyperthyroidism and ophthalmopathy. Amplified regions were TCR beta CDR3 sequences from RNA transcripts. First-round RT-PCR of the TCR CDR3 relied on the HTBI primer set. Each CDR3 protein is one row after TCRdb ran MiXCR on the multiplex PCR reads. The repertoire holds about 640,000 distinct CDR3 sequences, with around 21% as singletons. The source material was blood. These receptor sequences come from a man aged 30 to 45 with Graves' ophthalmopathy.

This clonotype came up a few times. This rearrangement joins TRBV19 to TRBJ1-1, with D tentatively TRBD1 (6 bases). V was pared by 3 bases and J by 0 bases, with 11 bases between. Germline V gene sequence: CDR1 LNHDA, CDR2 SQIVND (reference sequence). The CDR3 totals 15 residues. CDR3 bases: TGTGCCAGTAGTATGACAGGCCTTATGAACACTGAAGCTTTCTTT. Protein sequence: CASSMTGLMNTEAFF.

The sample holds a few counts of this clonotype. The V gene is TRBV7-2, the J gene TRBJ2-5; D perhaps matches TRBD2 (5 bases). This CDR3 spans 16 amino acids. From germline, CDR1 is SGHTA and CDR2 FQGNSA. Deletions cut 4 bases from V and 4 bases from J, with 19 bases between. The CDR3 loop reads CASSSRRGAVGETQYF. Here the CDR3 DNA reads TGTGCCAGCAGCTCCCGCCGGGGAGCGGTGGGAGAGACCCAGTACTTC.

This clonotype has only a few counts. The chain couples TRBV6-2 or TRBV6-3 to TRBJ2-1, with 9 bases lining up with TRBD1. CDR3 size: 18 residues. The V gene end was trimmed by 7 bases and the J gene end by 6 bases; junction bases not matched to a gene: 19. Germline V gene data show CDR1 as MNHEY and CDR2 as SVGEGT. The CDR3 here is CASNPLGIPGTGTNEQFF. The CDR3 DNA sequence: TGTGCCAGCAATCCCCTAGGGATACCGGGGACAGGGACCAATGAGCAGTTCTTC.

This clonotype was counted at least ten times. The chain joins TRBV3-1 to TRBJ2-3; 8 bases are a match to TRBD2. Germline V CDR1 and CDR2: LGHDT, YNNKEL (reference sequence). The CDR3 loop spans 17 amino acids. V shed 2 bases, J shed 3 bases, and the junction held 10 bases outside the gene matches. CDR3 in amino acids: CASSQRAGTSITDTQYF. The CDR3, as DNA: TGTGCCAGCAGCCAAAGGGCAGGGACTAGTATTACAGATACGCAGTATTTT.

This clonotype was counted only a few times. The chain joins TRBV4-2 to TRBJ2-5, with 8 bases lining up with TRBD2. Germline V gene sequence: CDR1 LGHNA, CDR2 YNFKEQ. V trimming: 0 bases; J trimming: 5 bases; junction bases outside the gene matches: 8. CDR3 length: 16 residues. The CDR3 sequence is CASSQEASGRHETQYF. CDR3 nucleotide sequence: TGTGCCAGCAGCCAAGAAGCGAGCGGGAGACACGAGACCCAGTACTTC.

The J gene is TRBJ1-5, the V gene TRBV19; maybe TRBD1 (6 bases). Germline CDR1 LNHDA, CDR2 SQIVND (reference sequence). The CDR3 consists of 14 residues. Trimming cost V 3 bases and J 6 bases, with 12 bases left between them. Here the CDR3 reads CASSIAGAGQPQHF. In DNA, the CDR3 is TGTGCCAGTAGTATTGCAGGGGCGGGTCAGCCCCAGCATTTT.

The DNA for the CDR3 is TGTGCCAGCAGTTTAAGGGCAGGCGGTCAGCCCCAGCATTTT. Protein product: CASSLRAGGQPQHF. V usage is TRBV28 and J usage is TRBJ1-5; no reliable D call. Germline assignment: CDR1 MDHEN and CDR2 SYDVKM. The CDR3 covers 14 residues. Trimming removed 2 bases from V and 6 bases from J, with 11 bases in between.

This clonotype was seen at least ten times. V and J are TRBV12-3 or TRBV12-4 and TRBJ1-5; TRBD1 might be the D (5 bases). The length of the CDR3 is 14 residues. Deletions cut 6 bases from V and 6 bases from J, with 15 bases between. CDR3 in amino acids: CASSSRGTGQPQHF. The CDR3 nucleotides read TGTGCCAGCAGCTCACGGGGGACCGGTCAGCCCCAGCATTTT.

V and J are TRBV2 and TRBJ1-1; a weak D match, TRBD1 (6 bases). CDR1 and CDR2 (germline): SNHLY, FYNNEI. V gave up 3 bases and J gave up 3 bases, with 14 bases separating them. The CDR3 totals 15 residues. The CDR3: CASSDRGRRYTEAFF. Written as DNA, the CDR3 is TGTGCCAGCAGTGACCGGGGGCGAAGGTACACTGAAGCTTTCTTT.

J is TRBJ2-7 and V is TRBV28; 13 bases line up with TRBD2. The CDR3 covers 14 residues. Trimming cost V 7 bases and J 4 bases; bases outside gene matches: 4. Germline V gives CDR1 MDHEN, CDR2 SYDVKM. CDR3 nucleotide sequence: TGTGCCAGCATCTCACTAGCGGGAGGGTACGAGCAGTACTTC. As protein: CASISLAGGYEQYF. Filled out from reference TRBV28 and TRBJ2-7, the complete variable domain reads DVKVTQSSRYLVKRTGEKVFLECVQDMDHENMFWYRQDPGLGLRLIYFSYDVKMKEKGDIPEGYSVSREKKERFSLILESASTNQTSMYLCASISLAGGYEQYFGPGTRLTVT.

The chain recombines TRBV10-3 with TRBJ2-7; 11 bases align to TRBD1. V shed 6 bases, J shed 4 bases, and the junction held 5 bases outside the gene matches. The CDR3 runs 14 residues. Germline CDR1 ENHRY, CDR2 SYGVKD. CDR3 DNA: TGTGCCATCAGGACCGGGACAGGGGGGTACGAGCAGTACTTC. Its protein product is CAIRTGTGGYEQYF.

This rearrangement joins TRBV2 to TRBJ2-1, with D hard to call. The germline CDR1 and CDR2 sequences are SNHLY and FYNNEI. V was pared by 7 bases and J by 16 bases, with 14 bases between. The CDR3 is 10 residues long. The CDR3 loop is CASIHLGAFF. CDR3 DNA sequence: TGTGCCAGCATTCACCTCGGAGCTTTCTTC.

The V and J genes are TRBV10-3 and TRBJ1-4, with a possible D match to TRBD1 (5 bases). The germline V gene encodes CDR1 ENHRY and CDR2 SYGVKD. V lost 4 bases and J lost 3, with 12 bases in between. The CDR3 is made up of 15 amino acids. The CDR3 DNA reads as TGTGCCATCAGTGGGTTTGAGGGACCTAATGAAAAACTGTTTTTT. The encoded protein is CAISGFEGPNEKLFF.

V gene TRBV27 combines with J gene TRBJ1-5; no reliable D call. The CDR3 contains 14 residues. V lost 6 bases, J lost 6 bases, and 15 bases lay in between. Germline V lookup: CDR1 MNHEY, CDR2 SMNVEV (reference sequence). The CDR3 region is CASSTTLSFQPQHF. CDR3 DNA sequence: TGTGCCAGCAGCACTACCCTCTCGTTTCAGCCCCAGCATTTT.

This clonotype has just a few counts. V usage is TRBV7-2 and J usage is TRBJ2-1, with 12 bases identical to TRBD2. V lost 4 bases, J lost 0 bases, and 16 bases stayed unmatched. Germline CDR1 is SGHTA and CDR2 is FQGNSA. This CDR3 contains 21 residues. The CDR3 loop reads CASSSPITSGRPLSSYNEQFF. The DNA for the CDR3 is TGTGCCAGCAGCTCACCGATTACTAGCGGGAGGCCCCTGAGCTCCTACAATGAGCAGTTCTTC.

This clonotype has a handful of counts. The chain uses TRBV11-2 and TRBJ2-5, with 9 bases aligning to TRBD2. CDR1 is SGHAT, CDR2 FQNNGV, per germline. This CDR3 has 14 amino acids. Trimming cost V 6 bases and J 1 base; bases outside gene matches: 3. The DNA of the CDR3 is TGTGCCAGCAGGCGGGGGGGGTTCCAAGAGACCCAGTACTTC. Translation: CASRRGGFQETQYF.

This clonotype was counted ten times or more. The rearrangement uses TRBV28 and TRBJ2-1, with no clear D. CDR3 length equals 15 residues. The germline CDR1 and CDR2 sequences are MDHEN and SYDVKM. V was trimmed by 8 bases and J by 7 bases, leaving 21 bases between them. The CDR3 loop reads CASGTSKDPQNEQFF. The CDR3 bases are TGTGCCAGCGGAACCTCGAAGGACCCTCAGAATGAGCAGTTCTTC.

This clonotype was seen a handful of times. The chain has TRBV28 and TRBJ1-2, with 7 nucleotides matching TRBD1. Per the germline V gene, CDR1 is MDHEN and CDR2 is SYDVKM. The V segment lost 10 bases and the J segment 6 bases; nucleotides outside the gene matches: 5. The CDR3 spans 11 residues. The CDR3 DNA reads TGTGCCACCGACAGGGCTGATGGCTACACCTTC. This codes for CATDRADGYTF.

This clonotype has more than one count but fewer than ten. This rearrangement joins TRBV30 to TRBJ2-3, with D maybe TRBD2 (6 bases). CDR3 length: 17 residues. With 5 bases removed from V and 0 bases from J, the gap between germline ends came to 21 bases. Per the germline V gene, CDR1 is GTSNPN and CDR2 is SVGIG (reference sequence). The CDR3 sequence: CAWDGSGVGVSTDTQYF. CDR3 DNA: TGTGCCTGGGACGGTTCGGGAGTAGGGGTTAGCACAGATACGCAGTATTTT.

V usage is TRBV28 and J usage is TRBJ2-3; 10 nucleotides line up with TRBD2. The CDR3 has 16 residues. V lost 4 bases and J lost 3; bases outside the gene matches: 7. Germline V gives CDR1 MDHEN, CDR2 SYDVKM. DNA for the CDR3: TGTGCCAGCAGTTGGTTTAGCGGGAGGTCAACAGATACGCAGTATTTT. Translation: CASSWFSGRSTDTQYF.

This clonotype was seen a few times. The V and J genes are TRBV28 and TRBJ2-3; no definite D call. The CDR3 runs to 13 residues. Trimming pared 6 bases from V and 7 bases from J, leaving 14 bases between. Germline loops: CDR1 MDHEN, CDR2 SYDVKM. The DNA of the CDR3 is TGTGCCAGCAGCTCTGGATCCCCCCATACGCAGTATTTT. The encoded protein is CASSSGSPHTQYF. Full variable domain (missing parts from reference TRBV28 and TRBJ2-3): DVKVTQSSRYLVKRTGEKVFLECVQDMDHENMFWYRQDPGLGLRLIYFSYDVKMKEKGDIPEGYSVSREKKERFSLILESASTNQTSMYLCASSSGSPHTQYFGPGTRLTVL.

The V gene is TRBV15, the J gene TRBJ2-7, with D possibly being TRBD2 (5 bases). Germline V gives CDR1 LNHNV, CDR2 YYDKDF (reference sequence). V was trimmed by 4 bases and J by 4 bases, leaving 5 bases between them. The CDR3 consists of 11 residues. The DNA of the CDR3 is TGTGCCACCAGCACGGGGTACGAGCAGTACTTC. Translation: CATSTGYEQYF. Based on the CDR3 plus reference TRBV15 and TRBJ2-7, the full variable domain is DAMVIQNPRYQVTQFGKPVTLSCSQTLNHNVMYWYQQKSSQAPKLLFHYYDKDFNNEADTPDNFQSRRPNTSFCFLDIRSPGLGDTAMYLCATSTGYEQYFGPGTRLTVT.

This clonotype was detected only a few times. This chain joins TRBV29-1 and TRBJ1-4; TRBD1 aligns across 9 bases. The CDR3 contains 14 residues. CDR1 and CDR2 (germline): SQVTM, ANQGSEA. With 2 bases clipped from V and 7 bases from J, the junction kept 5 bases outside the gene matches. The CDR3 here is CSVELGTGREKLFF. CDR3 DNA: TGCAGCGTTGAACTCGGGACAGGGCGTGAAAAACTGTTTTTT.

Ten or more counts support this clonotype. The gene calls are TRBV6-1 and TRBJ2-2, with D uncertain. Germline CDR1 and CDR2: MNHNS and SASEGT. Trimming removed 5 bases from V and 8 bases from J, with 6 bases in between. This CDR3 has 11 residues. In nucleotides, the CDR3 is TGTGCCAGCAGTCCTTCGGGGGAGCTGTTTTTT. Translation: CASSPSGELFF.

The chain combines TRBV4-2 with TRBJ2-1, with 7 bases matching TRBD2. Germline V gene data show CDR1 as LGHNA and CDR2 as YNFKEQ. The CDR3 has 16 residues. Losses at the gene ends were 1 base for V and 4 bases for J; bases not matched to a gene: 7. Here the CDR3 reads CASSQVASGAYNEQFF. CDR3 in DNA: TGTGCCAGCAGCCAAGTGGCTAGCGGTGCTTACAATGAGCAGTTCTTC.